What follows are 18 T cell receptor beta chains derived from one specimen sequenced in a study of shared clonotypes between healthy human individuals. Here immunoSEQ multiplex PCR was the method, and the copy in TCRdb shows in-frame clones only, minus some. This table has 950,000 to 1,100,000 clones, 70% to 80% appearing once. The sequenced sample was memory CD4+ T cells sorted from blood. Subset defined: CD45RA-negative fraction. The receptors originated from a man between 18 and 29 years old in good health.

The CDR3 loop reads CASSLDVAGAKVDTQYF. The DNA for the CDR3 is TGCGCCAGCAGCTTGGATGTAGCGGGGGCCAAGGTAGATACGCAGTATTTT. This chain joins TRBV5-1 and TRBJ2-3; 9 bases map to TRBD2. V lost 0 bases, J lost 5 bases, and 10 bases stayed unmatched. There are 17 residues in the CDR3. CDR1 is SGHRS, CDR2 YFSETQ, per germline.

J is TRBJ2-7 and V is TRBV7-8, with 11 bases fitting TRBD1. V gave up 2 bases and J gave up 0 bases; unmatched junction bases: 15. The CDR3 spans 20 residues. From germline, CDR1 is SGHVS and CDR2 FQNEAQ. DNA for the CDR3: TGTGCCAGCAGCTTATTAGGCGGGACAGGGGGATCCTCGAGCTCCTACGAGCAGTACTTC. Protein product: CASSLLGGTGGSSSSYEQYF.

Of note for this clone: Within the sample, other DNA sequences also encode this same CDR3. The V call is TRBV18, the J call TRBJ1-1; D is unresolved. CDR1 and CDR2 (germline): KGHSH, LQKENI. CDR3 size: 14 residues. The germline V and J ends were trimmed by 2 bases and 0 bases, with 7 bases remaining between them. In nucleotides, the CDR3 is TGTGCCAGCTCACCAGGCCCGATGAACACTGAAGCTTTCTTT. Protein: CASSPGPMNTEAFF.

Here the CDR3 DNA reads TGCGCCAGCAGTCAATCGGGGGGAGCAAATCAGCCCCAGCATTTT. Residues: CASSQSGGANQPQHF. The chain links TRBV23-1 to TRBJ1-5, with D tentatively TRBD1 (5 bases). TRBV23-1 is flagged as an ORF with uncertain function. The CDR3 consists of 15 residues. Deletions cut 0 bases from V and 4 bases from J, with 10 bases between.

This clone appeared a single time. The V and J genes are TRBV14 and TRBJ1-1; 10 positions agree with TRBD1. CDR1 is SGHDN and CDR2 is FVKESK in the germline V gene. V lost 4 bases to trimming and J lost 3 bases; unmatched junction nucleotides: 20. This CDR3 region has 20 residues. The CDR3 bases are TGTGCCAGCAGCCCCTTCTATCCGATAGGACAGGGGGGGCGGGACACTGAAGCTTTCTTT. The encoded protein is CASSPFYPIGQGGRDTEAFF.

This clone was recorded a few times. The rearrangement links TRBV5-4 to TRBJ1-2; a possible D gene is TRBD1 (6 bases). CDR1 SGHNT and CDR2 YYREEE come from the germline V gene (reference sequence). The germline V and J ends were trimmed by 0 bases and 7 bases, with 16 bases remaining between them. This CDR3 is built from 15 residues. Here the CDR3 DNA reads TGTGCCAGCAGCTTGGGGACGGGGGGCGATCCTGGCTACACCTTC. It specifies CASSLGTGGDPGYTF.

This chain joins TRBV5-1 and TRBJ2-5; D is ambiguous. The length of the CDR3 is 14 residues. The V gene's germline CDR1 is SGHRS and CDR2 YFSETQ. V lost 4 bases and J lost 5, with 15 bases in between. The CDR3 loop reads CASSRTAAVETQYF. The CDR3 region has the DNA TGCGCCAGCAGCCGAACTGCAGCCGTGGAGACCCAGTACTTC.

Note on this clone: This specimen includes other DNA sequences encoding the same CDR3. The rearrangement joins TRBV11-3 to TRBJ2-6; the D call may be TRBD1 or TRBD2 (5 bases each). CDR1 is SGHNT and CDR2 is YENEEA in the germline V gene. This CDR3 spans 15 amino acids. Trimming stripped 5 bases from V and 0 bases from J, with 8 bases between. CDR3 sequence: CASSLGGSGANVLTF. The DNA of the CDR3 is TGTGCCAGCAGCCTTGGGGGCTCTGGGGCCAACGTCCTGACTTTC.

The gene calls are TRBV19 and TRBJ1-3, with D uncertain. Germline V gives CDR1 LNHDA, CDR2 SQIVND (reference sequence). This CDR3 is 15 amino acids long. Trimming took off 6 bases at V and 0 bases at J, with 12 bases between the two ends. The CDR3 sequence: CASRTQANSGNTIYF. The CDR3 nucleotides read TGTGCCAGTAGGACTCAGGCGAACTCTGGAAACACCATATATTTT.

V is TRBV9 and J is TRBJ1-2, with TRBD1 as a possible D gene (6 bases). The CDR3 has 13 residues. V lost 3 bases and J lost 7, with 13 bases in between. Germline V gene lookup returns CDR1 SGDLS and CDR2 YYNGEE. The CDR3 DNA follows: TGTGCCAGCAGCGCCCAGGGGCAGGGTGGCTACACCTTC. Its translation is CASSAQGQGGYTF.

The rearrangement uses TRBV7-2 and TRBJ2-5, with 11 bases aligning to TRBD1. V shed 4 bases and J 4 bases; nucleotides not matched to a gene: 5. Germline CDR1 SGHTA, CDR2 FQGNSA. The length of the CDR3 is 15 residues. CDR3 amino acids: CASSSRTGGTETQYF. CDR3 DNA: TGTGCCAGCAGCTCCCGGACAGGGGGCACAGAGACCCAGTACTTC.

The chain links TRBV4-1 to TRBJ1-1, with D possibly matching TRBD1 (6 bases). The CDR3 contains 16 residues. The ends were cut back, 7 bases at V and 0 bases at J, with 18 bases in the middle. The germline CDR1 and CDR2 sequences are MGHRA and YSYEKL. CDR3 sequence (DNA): TGCGCCAGCACCCTTACCGGGGGCGCGTTGAACACTGAAGCTTTCTTT. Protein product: CASTLTGGALNTEAFF.

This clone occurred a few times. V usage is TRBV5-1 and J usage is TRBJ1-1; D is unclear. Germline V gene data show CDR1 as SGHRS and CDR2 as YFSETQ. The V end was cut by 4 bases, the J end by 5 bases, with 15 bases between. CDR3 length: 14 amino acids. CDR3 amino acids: CASSQLSGGTEAFF. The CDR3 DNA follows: TGCGCCAGCAGCCAGCTTTCCGGCGGGACTGAAGCTTTCTTT.

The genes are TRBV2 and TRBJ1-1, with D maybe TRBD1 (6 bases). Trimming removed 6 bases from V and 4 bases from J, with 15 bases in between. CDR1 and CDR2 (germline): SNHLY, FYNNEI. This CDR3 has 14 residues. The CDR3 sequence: CASSIQGWATEAFF. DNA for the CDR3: TGTGCCAGCAGCATACAGGGTTGGGCCACTGAAGCTTTCTTT.

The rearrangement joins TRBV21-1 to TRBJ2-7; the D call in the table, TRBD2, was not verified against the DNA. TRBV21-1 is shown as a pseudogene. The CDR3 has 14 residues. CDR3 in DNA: TGTGCCAGCAGCAAAGGTAGCGGACAATACGAGCAGTACTTC. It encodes CASSKGSGQYEQYF.

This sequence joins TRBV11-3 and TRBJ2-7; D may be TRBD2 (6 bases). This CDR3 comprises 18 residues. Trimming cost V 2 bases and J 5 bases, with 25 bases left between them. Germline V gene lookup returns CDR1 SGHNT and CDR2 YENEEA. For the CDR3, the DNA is TGTGCCAGCAGCTTACCTCCGGGTCGGATTTTAGGAGGGGACGAGCAGTACTTC. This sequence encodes CASSLPPGRILGGDEQYF.

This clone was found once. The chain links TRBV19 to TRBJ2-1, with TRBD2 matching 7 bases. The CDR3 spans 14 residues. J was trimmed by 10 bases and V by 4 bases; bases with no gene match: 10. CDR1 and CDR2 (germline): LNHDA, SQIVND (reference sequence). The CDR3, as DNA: TGTGCCAGTAGTACGCCGGGACTACTTACCGAGCAGTTCTTC. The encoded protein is CASSTPGLLTEQFF.

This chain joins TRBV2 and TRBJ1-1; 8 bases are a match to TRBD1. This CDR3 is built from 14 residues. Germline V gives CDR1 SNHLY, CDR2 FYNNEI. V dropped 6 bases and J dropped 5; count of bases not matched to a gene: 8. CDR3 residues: CASRRLRDRTEAFF. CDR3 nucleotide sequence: TGTGCCAGCAGACGTCTCCGGGACAGGACTGAAGCTTTCTTT.